This TCR beta chain was observed in a study of CD8+ T cells in alopecia areata. Extracted from the samples, RNA was reverse transcribed into cDNA to serve as the sequencing template. Some clones are missing from TCRdb's copy, which holds only in-frame ones; the method was immunoSEQ multiplex PCR. The sample has roughly 140,000 clones; 45% to 60% are singletons. Note on this clone: Its antigen is not known.

Findings of the study overall: Among patients, TCR sharing was less clear than in mice, a difference possibly due in part to HLA diversity in the patient population. Clonality in lesional scalp, especially alopecia totalis/universalis, exceeded that of normal scalp. Scalp repertoires also include resident alphabeta T cells from normal skin.

Per the germline V gene, CDR1 is GTSNPN and CDR2 is SVGIG (reference sequence). CDR3 size: 11 residues. V lost 3 bases and J 8 bases, leaving 10 bases between the germline ends. This clonotype was sampled from a human donor with alopecia areata. V is TRBV30 and J is TRBJ1-1; D may be TRBD1 (5 bases). The material sequenced was CD4+ T cells sorted from blood, taken at week 0. The CDR3 region is CAWRGTWEAFF. The CDR3 bases are TGTGCCTGGAGGGGGACCTGGGAAGCTTTCTTT.